This TCR beta chain was documented in a study of blood T cell repertoires in COVID-19. Study-wide context: The analysed material was cDNA or gDNA that came from T cells, B-cell-depleted T cells, or PBMCs.

Germline CDR1 and CDR2: MGHRA and YSYEKL. CDR3 length equals 17 residues. J lost 10 bases, V lost 3 bases, and 12 bases had no gene match. Some clones are missing from TCRdb's copy, which holds only in-frame ones; the method was immunoSEQ multiplex PCR. The sample yields over 100,000 clones, approximately 83% seen once. This chain links TRBV4-1 with TRBJ1-6, with 10 bases fitting TRBD1. This sequence originates from a woman between 70 and 85 years old with acute or convalescent COVID-19. Source material: peripheral blood. The CDR3 coding sequence is TGCGCCAGCAGCCAGTTCGAAAGTCAGGGACAGGGGTCACCCCTCCACTTT. It yields the protein CASSQFESQGQGSPLHF.